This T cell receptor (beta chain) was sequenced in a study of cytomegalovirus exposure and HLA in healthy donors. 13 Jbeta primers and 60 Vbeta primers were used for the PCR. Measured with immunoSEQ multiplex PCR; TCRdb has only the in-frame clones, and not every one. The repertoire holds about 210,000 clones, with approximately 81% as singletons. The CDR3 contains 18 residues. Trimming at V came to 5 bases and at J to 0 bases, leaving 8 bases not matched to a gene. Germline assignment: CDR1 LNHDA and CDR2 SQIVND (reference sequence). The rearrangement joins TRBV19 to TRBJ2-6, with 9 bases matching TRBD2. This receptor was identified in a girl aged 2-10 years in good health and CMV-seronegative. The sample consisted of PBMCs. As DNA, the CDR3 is TGTGCCAGTAGTCTTAGCGGGAGCCATATCTCTGGGGCCAACGTCCTGACTTTC. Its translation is CASSLSGSHISGANVLTF.